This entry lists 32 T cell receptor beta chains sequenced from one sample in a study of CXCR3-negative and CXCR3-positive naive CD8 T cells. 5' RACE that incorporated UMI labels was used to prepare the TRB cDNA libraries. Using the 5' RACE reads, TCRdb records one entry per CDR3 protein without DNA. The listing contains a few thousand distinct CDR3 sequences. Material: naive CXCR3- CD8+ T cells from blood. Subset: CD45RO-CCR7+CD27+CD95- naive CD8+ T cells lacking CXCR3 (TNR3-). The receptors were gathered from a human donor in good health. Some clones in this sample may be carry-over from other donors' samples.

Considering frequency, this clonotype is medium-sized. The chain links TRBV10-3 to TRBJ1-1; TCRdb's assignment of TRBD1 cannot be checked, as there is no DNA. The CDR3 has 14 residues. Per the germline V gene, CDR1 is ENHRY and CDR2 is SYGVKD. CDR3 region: CAISEPGQNTEAFF.

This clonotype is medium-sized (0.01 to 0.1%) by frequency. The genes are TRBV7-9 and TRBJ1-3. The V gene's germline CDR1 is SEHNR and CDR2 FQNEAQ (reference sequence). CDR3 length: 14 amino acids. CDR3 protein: CASSLLGRGNTIYF.

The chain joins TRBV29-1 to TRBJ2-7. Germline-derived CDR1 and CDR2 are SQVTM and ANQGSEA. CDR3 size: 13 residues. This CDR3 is CSVVAPRGYEQYF.

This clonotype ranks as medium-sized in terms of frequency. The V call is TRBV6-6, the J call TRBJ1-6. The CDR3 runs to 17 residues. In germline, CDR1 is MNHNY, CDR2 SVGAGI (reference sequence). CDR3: CASSYSVPSSYNSPLHF.

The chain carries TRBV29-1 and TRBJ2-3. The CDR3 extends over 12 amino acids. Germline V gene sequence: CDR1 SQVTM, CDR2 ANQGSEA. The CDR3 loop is CSVRLAADTQYF.

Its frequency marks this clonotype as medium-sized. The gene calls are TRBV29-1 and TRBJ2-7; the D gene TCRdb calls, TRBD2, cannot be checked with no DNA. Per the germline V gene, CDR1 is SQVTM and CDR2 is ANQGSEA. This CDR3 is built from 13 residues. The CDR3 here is CSVRGGTSYEQYF.

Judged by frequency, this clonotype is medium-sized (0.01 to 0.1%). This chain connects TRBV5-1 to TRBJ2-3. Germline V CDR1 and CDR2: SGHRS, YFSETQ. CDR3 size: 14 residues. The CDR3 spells CASSLAFLTDTQYF.

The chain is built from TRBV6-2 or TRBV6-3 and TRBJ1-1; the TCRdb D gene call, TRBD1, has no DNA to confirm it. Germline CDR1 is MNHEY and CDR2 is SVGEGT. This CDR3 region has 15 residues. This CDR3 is CASSYYPGDFTEAFF.

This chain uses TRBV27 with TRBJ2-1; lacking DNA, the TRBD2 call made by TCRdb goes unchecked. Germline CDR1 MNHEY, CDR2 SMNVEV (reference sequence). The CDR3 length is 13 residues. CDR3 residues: CASSLPSGNEQFF.

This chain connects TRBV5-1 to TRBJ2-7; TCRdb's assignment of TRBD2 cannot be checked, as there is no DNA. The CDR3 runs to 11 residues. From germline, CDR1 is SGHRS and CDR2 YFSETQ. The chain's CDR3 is CASREAYEQYF.

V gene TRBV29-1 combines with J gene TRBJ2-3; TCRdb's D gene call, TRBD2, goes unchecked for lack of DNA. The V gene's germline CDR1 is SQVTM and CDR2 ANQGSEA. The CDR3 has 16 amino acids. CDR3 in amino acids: CSVEDNSGFGRGTQYF.

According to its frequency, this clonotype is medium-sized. The CDR3 sequence: CASSLSGGGAYEQYF. The V and J genes are TRBV7-3 and TRBJ2-7; the TRBD2 assignment by TCRdb is unverifiable without DNA. CDR1 is SGHTA and CDR2 is FQGTGA in the germline V gene. The CDR3 covers 15 residues.

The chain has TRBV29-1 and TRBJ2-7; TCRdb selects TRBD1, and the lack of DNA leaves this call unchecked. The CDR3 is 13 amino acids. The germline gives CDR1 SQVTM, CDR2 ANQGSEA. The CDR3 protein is CSVRGGVSYEQYF.

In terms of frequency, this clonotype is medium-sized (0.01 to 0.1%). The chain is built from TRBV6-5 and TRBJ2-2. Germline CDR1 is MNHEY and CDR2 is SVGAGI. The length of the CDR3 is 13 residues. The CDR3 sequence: CASSYPNTGELFF.

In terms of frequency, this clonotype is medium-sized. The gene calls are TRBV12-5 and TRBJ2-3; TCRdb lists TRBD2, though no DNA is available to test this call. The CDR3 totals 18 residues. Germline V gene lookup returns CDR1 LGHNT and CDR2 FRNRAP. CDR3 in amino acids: CASGLDTGLALGTDTQYF.

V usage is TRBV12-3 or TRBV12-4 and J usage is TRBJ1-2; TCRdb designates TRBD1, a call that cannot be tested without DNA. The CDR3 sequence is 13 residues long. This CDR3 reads CASSLGGANGYTF.

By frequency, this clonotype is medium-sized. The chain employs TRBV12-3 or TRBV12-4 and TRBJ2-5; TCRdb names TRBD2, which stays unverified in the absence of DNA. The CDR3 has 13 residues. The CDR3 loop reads CASRRASKETQYF.

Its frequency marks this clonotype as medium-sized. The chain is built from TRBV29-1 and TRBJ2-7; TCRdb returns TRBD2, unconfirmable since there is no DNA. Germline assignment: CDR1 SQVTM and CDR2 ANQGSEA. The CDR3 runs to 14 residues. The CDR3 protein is CSVGRTSGAYEQYF.

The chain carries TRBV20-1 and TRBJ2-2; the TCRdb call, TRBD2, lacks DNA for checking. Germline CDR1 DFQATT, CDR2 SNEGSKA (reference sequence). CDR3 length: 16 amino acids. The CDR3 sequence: CSASGTSGSHTGELFF.

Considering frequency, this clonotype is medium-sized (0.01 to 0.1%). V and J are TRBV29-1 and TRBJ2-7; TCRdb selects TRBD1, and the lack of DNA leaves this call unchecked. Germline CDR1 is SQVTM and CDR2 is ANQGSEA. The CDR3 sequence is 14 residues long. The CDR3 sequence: CSAVSGTGGYEQYF.

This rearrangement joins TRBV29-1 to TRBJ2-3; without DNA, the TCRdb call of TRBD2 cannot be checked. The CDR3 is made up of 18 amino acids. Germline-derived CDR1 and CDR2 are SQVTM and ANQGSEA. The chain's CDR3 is CSVTPGLTSGRGTDTQYF.

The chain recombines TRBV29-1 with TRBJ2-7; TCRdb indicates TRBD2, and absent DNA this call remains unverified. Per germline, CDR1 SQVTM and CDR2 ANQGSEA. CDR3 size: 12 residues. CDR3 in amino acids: CSVLHGTREQYF.

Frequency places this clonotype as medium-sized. CDR3 amino acids: CSVPGLAGPTDTQYF. The V call is TRBV29-1, the J call TRBJ2-3; with no DNA, the TCRdb D assignment of TRBD2 cannot be verified. Germline V gene data show CDR1 as SQVTM and CDR2 as ANQGSEA. This CDR3 is built from 15 residues.

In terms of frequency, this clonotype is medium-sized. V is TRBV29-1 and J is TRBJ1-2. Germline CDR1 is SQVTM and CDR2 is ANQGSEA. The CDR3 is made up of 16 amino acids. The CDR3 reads CSVVGGVSDTNYGYTF.

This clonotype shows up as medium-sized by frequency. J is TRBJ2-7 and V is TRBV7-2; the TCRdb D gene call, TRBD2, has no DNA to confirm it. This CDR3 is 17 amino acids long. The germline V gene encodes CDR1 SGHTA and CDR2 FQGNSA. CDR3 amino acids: CASSLDLAGVQSYEQYF. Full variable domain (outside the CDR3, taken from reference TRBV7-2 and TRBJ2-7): GAGVSQSPSNKVTEKGKDVELRCDPISGHTALYWYRQSLGQGLEFLIYFQGNSAPDKSGLPSDRFSAERTGGSVSTLTIQRTQQEDSAVYLCASSLDLAGVQSYEQYFGPGTRLTVT.

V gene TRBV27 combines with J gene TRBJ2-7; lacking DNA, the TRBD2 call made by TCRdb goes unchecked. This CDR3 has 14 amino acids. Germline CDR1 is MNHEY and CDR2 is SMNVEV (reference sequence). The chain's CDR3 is CASLSRTSSYEQYF.

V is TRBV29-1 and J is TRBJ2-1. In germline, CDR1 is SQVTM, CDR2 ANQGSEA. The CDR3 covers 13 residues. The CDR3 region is CSVEDPSYNEQFF.

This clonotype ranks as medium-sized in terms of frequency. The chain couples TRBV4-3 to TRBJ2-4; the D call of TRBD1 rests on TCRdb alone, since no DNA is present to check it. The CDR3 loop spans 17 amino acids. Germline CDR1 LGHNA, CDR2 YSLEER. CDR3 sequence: CASSQEGGQGKRNIQYF.

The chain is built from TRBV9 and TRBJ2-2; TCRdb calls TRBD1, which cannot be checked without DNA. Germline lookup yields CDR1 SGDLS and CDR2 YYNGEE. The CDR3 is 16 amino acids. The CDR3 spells CASSLRQGENTGELFF.

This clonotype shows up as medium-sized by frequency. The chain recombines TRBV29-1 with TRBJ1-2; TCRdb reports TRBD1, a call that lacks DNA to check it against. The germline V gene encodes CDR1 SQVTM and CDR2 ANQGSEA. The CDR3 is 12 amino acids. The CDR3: CSVVAGGYGYTF.

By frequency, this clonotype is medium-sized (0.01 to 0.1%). This CDR3 reads CSVEDGRRSSNEQFF. The genes are TRBV29-1 and TRBJ2-1; no DNA is available, so the TRBD1 call from TCRdb remains unchecked. Germline-derived CDR1 and CDR2 are SQVTM and ANQGSEA. The CDR3 loop spans 15 amino acids.

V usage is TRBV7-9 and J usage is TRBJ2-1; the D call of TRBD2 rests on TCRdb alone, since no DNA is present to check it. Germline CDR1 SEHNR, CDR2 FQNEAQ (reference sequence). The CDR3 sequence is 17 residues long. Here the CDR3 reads CASSPLIVAGGDNEQFF.